This entry lists 23 T cell receptor beta chains sequenced from one sample in a study of cytomegalovirus exposure and HLA in healthy donors. With 60 Vbeta and 13 Jbeta primers, the PCR was carried out. Here immunoSEQ multiplex PCR was the method, and the copy in TCRdb shows in-frame clones only, minus some. Of 100,000 to 150,000 clones in the sample, about 85% were seen once. The sequencing sample was made of PBMCs. All receptors come from a boy under 18 in good health and CMV-seronegative.

The chain uses TRBV2 and TRBJ2-2, with D perhaps TRBD2 (5 bases). The germline V gene has CDR1 SNHLY and CDR2 FYNNEI. The CDR3 has 14 amino acids. The V and J ends lost 7 bases and 5 bases respectively, with 14 bases between them. As DNA, the CDR3 is TGTGCCAGCAACCCCGAGAGGGTTACCGGGGAGCTGTTTTTT. This translates into CASNPERVTGELFF.

The chain has TRBV7-2 and TRBJ2-5, with TRBD2 matching 7 bases. J gave up 5 bases and V 6 bases, and 9 bases lay outside the gene matches. From germline, CDR1 is SGHTA and CDR2 FQGNSA. The CDR3 length is 14 residues. Here the CDR3 reads CASSPSGTQETQYF. CDR3 nucleotides: TGTGCCAGCAGTCCGAGCGGGACTCAGGAGACCCAGTACTTC.

The chain is built from TRBV10-3 and TRBJ2-7, with D perhaps TRBD1 (6 bases). This CDR3 is 16 amino acids long. Germline assignment: CDR1 ENHRY and CDR2 SYGVKD. V was pared by 0 bases and J by 3 bases, with 15 bases between. CDR3 amino acids: CAISESGVGHIYEQYF. CDR3 sequence (DNA): TGTGCCATCAGTGAGTCGGGTGTGGGACATATCTACGAGCAGTACTTC.

The chain combines TRBV19 with TRBJ1-1, with 7 nucleotides matching TRBD1. Losses at the gene ends were 5 bases for V and 5 bases for J; bases not matched to a gene: 11. Per germline, CDR1 LNHDA and CDR2 SQIVND (reference sequence). The CDR3 contains 15 residues. In DNA form, the CDR3 reads TGTGCCAGTAGTCTCAGACAGGGAGCAAAAACTGAAGCTTTCTTT. Its translation is CASSLRQGAKTEAFF.

This clone was detected only a few times. V usage is TRBV5-1 and J usage is TRBJ2-2; a weak D match, TRBD2 (5 bases). V lost 1 base and J lost 2, with 9 bases in between. This CDR3 contains 15 residues. Germline-derived CDR1 and CDR2 are SGHRS and YFSETQ. The CDR3 protein is CASSLNGINTGELFF. The CDR3 nucleotides are TGCGCCAGCAGCTTGAACGGGATTAACACCGGGGAGCTGTTTTTT.

A few counts support this clone. The chain couples TRBV5-4 to TRBJ1-5, with 7 bases lining up with TRBD1. CDR1 is SGHNT and CDR2 is YYREEE in the germline V gene (reference sequence). V lost 4 bases to trimming and J lost 0 bases; unmatched junction nucleotides: 1. The CDR3 contains 14 residues. Here the CDR3 DNA reads TGTGCCAGCAGCAACAGGGGTAGCAATCAGCCCCAGCATTTT. Translating it yields CASSNRGSNQPQHF.

This chain joins TRBV7-8 and TRBJ1-5; 8 nucleotides agree with TRBD1. This CDR3 comprises 17 residues. V lost 5 bases, J lost 0 bases, and 9 bases stayed unmatched. The germline CDR1 and CDR2 sequences are SGHVS and FQNEAQ. CDR3 in amino acids: CASSRDRGGYSNQPQHF. DNA of the CDR3: TGTGCCAGCAGCCGTGACAGGGGCGGATATAGCAATCAGCCCCAGCATTTT. The variable domain in full, with the rest retrieved from reference TRBV7-8 and TRBJ1-5, is GAGVSQSPRYKVAKRGQDVALRCDPISGHVSLFWYQQALGQGPEFLTYFQNEAQLDKSGLPSDRFFAERPEGSVSTLKIQRTQQEDSAVYLCASSRDRGGYSNQPQHFGDGTRLSIL.

The chain is built from TRBV19 and TRBJ2-1, with D uncertain. V lost 5 bases and J 0 bases, leaving 14 bases between the germline ends. The CDR3 length is 16 residues. Germline-derived CDR1 and CDR2 are LNHDA and SQIVND (reference sequence). CDR3 loop: CASSLNYRSSYNEQFF. In nucleotides, the CDR3 is TGTGCCAGTAGTCTAAACTACCGGAGCTCCTACAATGAGCAGTTCTTC.

V gene TRBV9 combines with J gene TRBJ1-1; D may be TRBD1 (5 bases). V lost 3 bases and J 0 bases, leaving 9 bases between the germline ends. The CDR3 runs 14 residues. In germline, CDR1 is SGDLS, CDR2 YYNGEE. CDR3 sequence: CASSEGPMNTEAFF. The CDR3 coding sequence is TGTGCCAGCAGCGAGGGGCCTATGAACACTGAAGCTTTCTTT.

This chain joins TRBV5-8 and TRBJ2-5; D perhaps matches TRBD2 (6 bases). Looked up from germline, CDR1 is SGHTS and CDR2 is YDEGEE. V dropped 4 bases and J dropped 5 bases, with 21 bases sitting between them. CDR3 length: 16 amino acids. CDR3 coding DNA: TGTGCCAGCAGCGAGACGGGACTCACCGGCTGGGAGACCCAGTACTTC. Translating gives CASSETGLTGWETQYF.

The V call is TRBV7-9, the J call TRBJ2-4; D is undetermined. The CDR3 is 15 amino acids. Germline V CDR1 and CDR2: SEHNR, FQNEAQ (reference sequence). The V end was cut by 5 bases, the J end by 0 bases, with 11 bases between. This CDR3 is CASSEPTEAKNIQYF. The CDR3 bases are TGTGCCAGCAGCGAACCTACAGAAGCCAAAAACATTCAGTACTTC.

This rearrangement joins TRBV2 to TRBJ1-2, with 7 bases matching TRBD1. Germline CDR1 reads SNHLY; CDR2 reads FYNNEI. The trim removed 8 bases at V and 7 bases at J, leaving 7 bases unmatched. This CDR3 spans 12 amino acids. The CDR3 protein is CASQDRSIGYTF. The CDR3 region has the DNA TGTGCCAGCCAGGACAGGTCGATTGGCTACACCTTC.

The chain couples TRBV2 to TRBJ1-1; D gene ambiguous. There are 14 residues in the CDR3. In germline, CDR1 is SNHLY, CDR2 FYNNEI. V shed 6 bases and J shed 1 base, with 12 bases lying between them. The CDR3 sequence is CASSKVPGNTEAFF. CDR3 coding DNA: TGTGCCAGCAGCAAAGTACCGGGGAACACTGAAGCTTTCTTT. The full variable domain, completed using reference TRBV2 and TRBJ1-1, is EPEVTQTPSHQVTQMGQEVILRCVPISNHLYFYWYRQILGQKVEFLVSFYNNEISEKSEIFDDQFSVERPDGSNFTLKIRSTKLEDSAMYFCASSKVPGNTEAFFGQGTRLTVV.

The chain has TRBV27 and TRBJ1-4; D might be TRBD1 (6 bases). This CDR3 is 15 amino acids long. Trimming removed 5 bases from V and 6 bases from J, with 16 bases in between. CDR1 and CDR2 (germline): MNHEY, SMNVEV (reference sequence). CDR3 in amino acids: CASSPGGGAYEKLFF. As DNA, the CDR3 is TGTGCCAGCAGTCCCGGGGGGGGCGCATATGAAAAACTGTTTTTT.

The chain employs TRBV6-1 and TRBJ1-5; 10 nucleotides line up with TRBD1. The CDR3 spans 18 residues. From germline, CDR1 is MNHNS and CDR2 SASEGT. V shed 0 bases and J 7 bases; nucleotides not matched to a gene: 12. Here the CDR3 reads CASSEAPPGTGVGQPQHF. The CDR3 DNA sequence: TGTGCCAGCAGTGAAGCACCTCCCGGGACAGGGGTAGGGCAGCCCCAGCATTTT.

V usage is TRBV5-4 and J usage is TRBJ2-1; TRBD2 might be the D (5 bases). V was cut by 1 base and J by 8 bases, with 16 bases left in between. CDR1 and CDR2 (germline): SGHNT, YYREEE (reference sequence). The CDR3 contains 15 residues. This CDR3 is CASSLRRLGIHEQFF. The CDR3 DNA follows: TGTGCCAGCAGCTTGCGTCGACTCGGGATACATGAGCAGTTCTTC. The variable domain in full, completed from reference TRBV5-4 and TRBJ2-1, reads ETGVTQSPTHLIKTRGQQVTLRCSSQSGHNTVSWYQQALGQGPQFIFQYYREEENGRGNFPPRFSGLQFPNYSSELNVNALELDDSALYLCASSLRRLGIHEQFFGPGTRLTVL.

The rearrangement joins TRBV5-1 to TRBJ2-3; possibly TRBD2 for D (6 bases). This CDR3 has 16 amino acids. CDR1 SGHRS and CDR2 YFSETQ come from the germline V gene. Trimming pared 5 bases from V and 0 bases from J, leaving 16 bases between. CDR3 bases: TGCGCCAGCAGTTTGATGGGGGGATCTAGCACAGATACGCAGTATTTT. Protein: CASSLMGGSSTDTQYF.

The V call is TRBV7-2, the J call TRBJ1-3; D is undetermined. V lost 4 bases, J lost 0 bases, and 7 bases lay in between. Germline values: CDR1 SGHTA, CDR2 FQGNSA. The CDR3 loop spans 14 amino acids. In DNA, the CDR3 is TGTGCCAGCAGCTCCCGGGTCTCTGGAAACACCATATATTTT. Protein sequence: CASSSRVSGNTIYF.

In its sample, this clone was seen once. The rearrangement links TRBV19 to TRBJ2-3; 13 bases agree with TRBD2. Germline V gives CDR1 LNHDA, CDR2 SQIVND (reference sequence). Germline trimming cut 4 bases from V and 2 bases from J; bases unmatched to any gene: 6. The CDR3 extends over 17 amino acids. The CDR3 DNA is TGTGCCAGTAGTACTAGGACTAGCGGGAGTTCCACAGATACGCAGTATTTT. It encodes CASSTRTSGSSTDTQYF.

This chain uses TRBV27 with TRBJ1-2; no firm D call. Germline V gene lookup returns CDR1 MNHEY and CDR2 SMNVEV (reference sequence). V shed 6 bases and J shed 0 bases, with 14 bases lying between them. CDR3 length: 15 amino acids. The DNA for the CDR3 is TGTGCCAGCAGCCAGACACCTTATTCTAACTATGGCTACACCTTC. As protein: CASSQTPYSNYGYTF.

This clone has just one count. V usage is TRBV7-3 and J usage is TRBJ2-7; TRBD1 might be the D (5 bases). Trimming took 5 bases from V and 8 from J, leaving 16 bases between them. Germline V gives CDR1 SGHTA, CDR2 FQGTGA. This CDR3 is built from 13 residues. The CDR3 region has the DNA TGTGCCAGCAGCCTCGGACAAGGTATGCAGCAGTACTTC. Translation gives CASSLGQGMQQYF.

The genes are TRBV21-1 and TRBJ1-6; the DNA was not used to check the table's D call, TRBD1. TRBV21-1 is marked as a pseudogene. This CDR3 is 15 amino acids long. The CDR3 sequence is CASSKGGQGNSPLHF. In DNA, the CDR3 is TGTGCCAGCAGCAAAGGGGGACAGGGCAATTCACCCCTCCACTTT.

The chain has TRBV2 and TRBJ2-3; TRBD2 agrees at 7 bases. The ends lost 3 bases at V and 4 bases at J; junction bases unmatched: 1. Germline V CDR1 and CDR2: SNHLY, FYNNEI. The CDR3 consists of 13 residues. The CDR3 spells CASSDAGADTQYF. The CDR3 DNA sequence: TGTGCCAGCAGTGACGCGGGAGCAGATACGCAGTATTTT.